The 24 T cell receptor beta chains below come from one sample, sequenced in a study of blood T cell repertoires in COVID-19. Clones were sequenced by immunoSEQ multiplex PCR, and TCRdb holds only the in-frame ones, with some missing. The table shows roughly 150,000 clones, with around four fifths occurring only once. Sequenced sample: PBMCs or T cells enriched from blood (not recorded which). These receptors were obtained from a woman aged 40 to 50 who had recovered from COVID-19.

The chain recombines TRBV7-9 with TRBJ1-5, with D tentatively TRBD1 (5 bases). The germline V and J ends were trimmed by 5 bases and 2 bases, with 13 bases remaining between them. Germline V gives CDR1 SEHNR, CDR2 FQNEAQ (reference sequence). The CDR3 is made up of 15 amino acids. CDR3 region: CASSPEGMGNQPQHF. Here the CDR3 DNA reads TGTGCCAGCAGCCCGGAGGGGATGGGCAATCAGCCCCAGCATTTT.

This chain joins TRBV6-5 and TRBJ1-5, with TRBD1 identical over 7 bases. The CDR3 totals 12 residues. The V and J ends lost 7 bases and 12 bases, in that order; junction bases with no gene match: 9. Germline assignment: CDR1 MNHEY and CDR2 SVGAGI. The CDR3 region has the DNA TGTGCCAGCAACGACAGGGCCCAAAGCCAGCATTTT. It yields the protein CASNDRAQSQHF.

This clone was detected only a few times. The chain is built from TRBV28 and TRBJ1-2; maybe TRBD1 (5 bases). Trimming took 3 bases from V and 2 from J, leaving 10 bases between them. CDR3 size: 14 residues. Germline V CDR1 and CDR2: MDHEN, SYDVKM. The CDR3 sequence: CASSFPGENYGYTF. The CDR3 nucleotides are TGTGCCAGCAGTTTCCCGGGGGAAAACTATGGCTACACCTTC.

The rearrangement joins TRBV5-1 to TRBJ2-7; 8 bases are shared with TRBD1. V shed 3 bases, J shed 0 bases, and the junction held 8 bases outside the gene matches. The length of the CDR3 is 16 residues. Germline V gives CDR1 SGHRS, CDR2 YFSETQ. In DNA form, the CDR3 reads TGCGCCAGCAGCTCATTTCGGACAGGGAGCTCCTACGAGCAGTACTTC. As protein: CASSSFRTGSSYEQYF.

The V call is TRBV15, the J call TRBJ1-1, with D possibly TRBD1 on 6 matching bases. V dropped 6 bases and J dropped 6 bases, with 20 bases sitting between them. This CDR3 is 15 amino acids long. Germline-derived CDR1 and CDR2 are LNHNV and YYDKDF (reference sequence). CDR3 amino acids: CATSRQATPEPEAFF. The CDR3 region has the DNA TGTGCCACCAGTAGACAGGCCACGCCAGAGCCTGAAGCTTTCTTT. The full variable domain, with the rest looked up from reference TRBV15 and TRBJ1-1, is DAMVIQNPRYQVTQFGKPVTLSCSQTLNHNVMYWYQQKSSQAPKLLFHYYDKDFNNEADTPDNFQSRRPNTSFCFLDIRSPGLGDTAMYLCATSRQATPEPEAFFGQGTRLTVV.

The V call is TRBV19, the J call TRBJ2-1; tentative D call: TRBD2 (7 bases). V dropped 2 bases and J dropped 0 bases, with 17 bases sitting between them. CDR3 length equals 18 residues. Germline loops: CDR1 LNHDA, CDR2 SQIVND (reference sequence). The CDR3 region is CASSILGAGASSYNEQFF. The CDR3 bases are TGTGCCAGTAGTATATTGGGGGCGGGGGCAAGCTCCTACAATGAGCAGTTCTTC.

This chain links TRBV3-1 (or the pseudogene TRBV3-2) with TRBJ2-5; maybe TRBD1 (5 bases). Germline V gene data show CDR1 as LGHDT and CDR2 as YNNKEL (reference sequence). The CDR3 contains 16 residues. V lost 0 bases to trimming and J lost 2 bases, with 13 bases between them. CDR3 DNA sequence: TGTGCCAGCAGCCAAGATATAGGGCAGGGTCAAGAGACCCAGTACTTC. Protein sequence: CASSQDIGQGQETQYF.

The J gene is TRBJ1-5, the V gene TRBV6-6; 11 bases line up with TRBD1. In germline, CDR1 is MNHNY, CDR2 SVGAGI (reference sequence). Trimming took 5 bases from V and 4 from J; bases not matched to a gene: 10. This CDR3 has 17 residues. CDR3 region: CASSPPRGQGENQPQHF. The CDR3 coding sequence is TGTGCCAGCAGTCCGCCGAGGGGACAGGGGGAAAATCAGCCCCAGCATTTT.

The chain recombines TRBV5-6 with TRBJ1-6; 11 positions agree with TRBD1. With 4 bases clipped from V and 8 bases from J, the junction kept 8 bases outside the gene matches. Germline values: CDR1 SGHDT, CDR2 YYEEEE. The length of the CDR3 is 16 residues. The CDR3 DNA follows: TGTGCCAGCAGCCCCCGCTCGGGACAGGGGGATTCACCCCTCCACTTT. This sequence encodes CASSPRSGQGDSPLHF.

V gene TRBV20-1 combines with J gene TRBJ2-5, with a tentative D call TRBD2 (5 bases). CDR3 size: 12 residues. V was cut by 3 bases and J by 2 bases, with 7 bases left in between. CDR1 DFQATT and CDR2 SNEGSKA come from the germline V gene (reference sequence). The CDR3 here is CSASSGQETQYF. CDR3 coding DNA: TGCAGTGCTAGTTCGGGGCAAGAGACCCAGTACTTC.

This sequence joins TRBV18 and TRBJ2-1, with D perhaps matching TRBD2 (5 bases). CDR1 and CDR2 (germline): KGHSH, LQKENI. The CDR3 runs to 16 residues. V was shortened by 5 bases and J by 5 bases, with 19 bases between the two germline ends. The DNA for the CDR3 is TGTGCCAGCTCATTGTATAGCCAGGAGGTAAACAATGAGCAGTTCTTC. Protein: CASSLYSQEVNNEQFF.

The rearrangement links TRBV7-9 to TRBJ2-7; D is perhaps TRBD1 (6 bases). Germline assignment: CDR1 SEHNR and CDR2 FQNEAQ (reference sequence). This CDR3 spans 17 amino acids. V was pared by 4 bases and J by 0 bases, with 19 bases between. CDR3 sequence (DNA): TGTGCCAGCAGCTCCAGCAGGACAGACTTTTTCTCCTACGAGCAGTACTTC. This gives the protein CASSSSRTDFFSYEQYF.

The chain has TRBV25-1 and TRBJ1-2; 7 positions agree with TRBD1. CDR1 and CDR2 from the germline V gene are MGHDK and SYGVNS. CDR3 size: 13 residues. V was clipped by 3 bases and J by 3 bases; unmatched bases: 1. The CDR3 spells CASSEGTDYGYTF. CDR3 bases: TGTGCCAGCAGTGAGGGGACAGACTATGGCTACACCTTC.

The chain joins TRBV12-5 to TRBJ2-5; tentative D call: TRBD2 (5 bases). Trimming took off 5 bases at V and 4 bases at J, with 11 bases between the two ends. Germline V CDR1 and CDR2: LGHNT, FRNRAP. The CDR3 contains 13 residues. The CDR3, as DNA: TGTGCTAGTGGTCCCAGAGGAGGAGAGACCCAGTACTTC. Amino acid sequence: CASGPRGGETQYF.

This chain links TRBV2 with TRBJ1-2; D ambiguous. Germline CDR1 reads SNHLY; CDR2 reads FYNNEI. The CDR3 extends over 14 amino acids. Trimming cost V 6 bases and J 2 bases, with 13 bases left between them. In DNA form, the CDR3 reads TGTGCCAGCAGCGCCGAGGCGGTCAACTATGGCTACACCTTC. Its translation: CASSAEAVNYGYTF.

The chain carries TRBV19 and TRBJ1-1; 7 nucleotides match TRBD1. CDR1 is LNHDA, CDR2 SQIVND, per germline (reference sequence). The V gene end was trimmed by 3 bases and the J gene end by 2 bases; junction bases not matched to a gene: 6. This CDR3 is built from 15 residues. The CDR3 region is CASSIDRARNTEAFF. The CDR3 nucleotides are TGTGCCAGTAGTATTGACAGGGCAAGAAACACTGAAGCTTTCTTT.

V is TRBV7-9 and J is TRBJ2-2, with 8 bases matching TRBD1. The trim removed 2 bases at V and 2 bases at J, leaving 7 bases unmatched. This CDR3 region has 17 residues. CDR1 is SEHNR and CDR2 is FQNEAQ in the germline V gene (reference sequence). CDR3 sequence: CASSLTRDRFNTGELFF. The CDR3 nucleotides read TGTGCCAGCAGCTTAACCCGGGACAGGTTCAACACCGGGGAGCTGTTTTTT.

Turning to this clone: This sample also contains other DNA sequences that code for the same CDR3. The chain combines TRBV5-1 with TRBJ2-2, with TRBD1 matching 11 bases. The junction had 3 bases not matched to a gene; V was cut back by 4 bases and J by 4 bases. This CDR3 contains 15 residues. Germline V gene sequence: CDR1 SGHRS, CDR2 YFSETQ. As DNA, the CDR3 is TGCGCCAGCAGCCTGGGACAGGGGGGCACCGGGGAGCTGTTTTTT. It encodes CASSLGQGGTGELFF.

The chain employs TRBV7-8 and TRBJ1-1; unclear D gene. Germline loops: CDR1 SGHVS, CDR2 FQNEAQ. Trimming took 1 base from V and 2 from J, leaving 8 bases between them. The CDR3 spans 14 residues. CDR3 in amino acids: CASSLGVANTEAFF. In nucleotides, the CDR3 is TGTGCCAGCAGCTTAGGTGTAGCCAACACTGAAGCTTTCTTT.

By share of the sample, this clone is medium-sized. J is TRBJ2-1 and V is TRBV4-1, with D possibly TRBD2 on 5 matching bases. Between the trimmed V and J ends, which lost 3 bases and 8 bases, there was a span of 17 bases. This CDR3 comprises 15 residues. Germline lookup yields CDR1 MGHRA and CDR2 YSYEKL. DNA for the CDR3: TGCGCCAGCAGCCACCGGGAATCCGCCCGCGATGAGCAGTTCTTC. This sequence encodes CASSHRESARDEQFF.

The CDR3 DNA is TGTGCCAGCAGCTTAGGGAGGGCCGCCGCTAACACCGGGGAGCTGTTTTTT. Translated: CASSLGRAAANTGELFF. This chain links TRBV11-3 with TRBJ2-2; TRBD2 might be the D (6 bases). Germline V CDR1 and CDR2: SGHNT, YENEEA. The CDR3 runs 17 residues. The V end lost 1 base, the J end lost 2 bases, and 14 bases lay between the germline ends.

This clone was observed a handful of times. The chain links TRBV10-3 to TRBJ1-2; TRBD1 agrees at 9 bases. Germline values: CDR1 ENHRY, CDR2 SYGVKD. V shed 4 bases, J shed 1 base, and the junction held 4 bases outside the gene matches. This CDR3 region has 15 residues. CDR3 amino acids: CAISATGGVNYGYTF. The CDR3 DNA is TGTGCCATCAGTGCGACAGGGGGTGTTAACTATGGCTACACCTTC.

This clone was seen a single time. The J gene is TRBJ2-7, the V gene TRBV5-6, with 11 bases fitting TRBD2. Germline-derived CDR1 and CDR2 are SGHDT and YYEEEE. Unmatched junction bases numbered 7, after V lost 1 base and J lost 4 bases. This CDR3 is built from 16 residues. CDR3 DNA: TGTGCCAGCAGCTTGTCGGGACTAGCGGAAAGTTACGAGCAGTACTTC. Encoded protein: CASSLSGLAESYEQYF.

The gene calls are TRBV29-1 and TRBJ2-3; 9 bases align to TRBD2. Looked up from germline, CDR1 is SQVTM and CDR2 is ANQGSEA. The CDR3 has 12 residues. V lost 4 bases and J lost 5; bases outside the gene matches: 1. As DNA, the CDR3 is TGCAGCGTTGTACTAGCGGGAGATACGCAGTATTTT. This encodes CSVVLAGDTQYF.